The 2 T cell receptor beta chains below all came from one sample that was sequenced in a study of shared clonotypes between healthy human individuals. Produced via immunoSEQ multiplex PCR; TCRdb's table is partial and in-frame only. The table lists more than 2 million clones, 85% to 95% of them singletons. The material sequenced was naive CD4+ T cells sorted from blood. The subset is: CD45RA+ positively selected. The receptors stem from a man younger than 35 in good health.

This chain connects TRBV10-1 to TRBJ2-3; 7 bases match TRBD2. The CDR3 consists of 18 residues. After removal of 2 bases from V and 0 bases from J, the junction contained 11 bases not matched to a gene. The germline CDR1 and CDR2 sequences are WNHNN and SYGVQD (reference sequence). Written as DNA, the CDR3 is TGCGCCAGCAGTGAGGCACCGGGACTAACCACTAGCACAGATACGCAGTATTTT. Protein product: CASSEAPGLTTSTDTQYF.

This chain joins TRBV19 and TRBJ2-7, with TRBD1 identical over 9 bases. The germline CDR1 and CDR2 sequences are LNHDA and SQIVND (reference sequence). The CDR3 totals 15 residues. Unmatched junction bases numbered 7, after V lost 4 bases and J lost 3 bases. CDR3 DNA: TGTGCCAGTAGTACCCTCCGGGACAGGGACTACGAGCAGTACTTC. Amino acids: CASSTLRDRDYEQYF.